The following is a T cell receptor (beta chain) sequence with its context. Its antigen is as yet unknown. Trimming at V came to 0 bases and at J to 6 bases, leaving 6 bases not matched to a gene. Germline-derived CDR1 and CDR2 are SGDLS and YYNGEE. The CDR3 contains 15 residues. These data belong to a study of cytotoxic CD8 clonotypes in ibrutinib-treated CLL. Background on the study: Patients gave response samples after a median around twelve months of treatment, range 6 to 36.

General study findings and limits: Public clonotypes, found uncommonly, either contracted or stayed stable on treatment.

The assay was immunoSEQ multiplex PCR, and TCRdb's table has in-frame clones only and misses some. The sample shows under 300,000 clones, less than 85% of them seen only once. Sequences were derived from PBMCs, sampled at disease progression, from a patient treated with ibrutinib. The V and J genes are TRBV9 and TRBJ2-1, with 7 bases aligning to TRBD2. This receptor was obtained from a human donor with chronic lymphocytic leukemia. The CDR3 nucleotides are TGTGCCAGCAGCGTAGCTCTGCTAGCGGCCAATGAGCAGTTCTTC. It codes for CASSVALLAANEQFF.